These 27 T cell receptor beta chains came from one sample sequenced in a study of blood T cell repertoires in COVID-19. Using immunoSEQ multiplex PCR, the repertoire was profiled, and TCRdb retains in-frame clones only, with some absent. The sample lists about 270,000 clones, around 81% seen once, with roughly 2.9% in the top ten. The sequencing input was peripheral blood. The receptors were gathered from a woman aged 55 to 70 with active or convalescent COVID-19.

The V and J genes are TRBV4-3 and TRBJ2-1, with 9 positions matching TRBD2. Germline values: CDR1 LGHNA, CDR2 YSLEER. The CDR3 is made up of 17 amino acids. The trim removed 4 bases at V and 7 bases at J, leaving 14 bases unmatched. The CDR3 DNA sequence: TGCGCCAGCAGCCTCCTCCTAGGAGGGCGGGGGGGGAATGAGCAGTTCTTC. Translation gives CASSLLLGGRGGNEQFF.

The chain is built from TRBV5-5 and TRBJ2-7; 8 bases agree with TRBD1. This CDR3 is 12 amino acids long. Germline V lookup: CDR1 SGHKS, CDR2 YYEKEE (reference sequence). The J segment lost 7 bases and the V segment lost 3 bases, leaving 3 bases of the junction unmatched. The CDR3 DNA reads TGTGCCAGCAGCTGGGACAGGAGGGAGCAGTACTTC. Protein product: CASSWDRREQYF.

This chain links TRBV9 with TRBJ1-2, with TRBD1 matching over 7 bases. The CDR3 covers 13 residues. Germline V gives CDR1 SGDLS, CDR2 YYNGEE. V was clipped by 3 bases and J by 8 bases; unmatched bases: 7. CDR3 region: CASSALRQGGYTF. The CDR3 nucleotides read TGTGCCAGCAGCGCCCTGAGACAGGGAGGCTACACCTTC.

CDR3 nucleotides: TGTGCCAGTAGTATAGTGGGGACAGGGGAATCACCCCTCCACTTT. This gives the protein CASSIVGTGESPLHF. The chain carries TRBV19 and TRBJ1-6, with TRBD1 matching over 10 bases. The CDR3 is made up of 15 amino acids. Losses at the gene ends were 1 base for V and 10 bases for J; bases not matched to a gene: 4. Germline V gene sequence: CDR1 LNHDA, CDR2 SQIVND (reference sequence). Supplemented by reference TRBV19 and TRBJ1-6, the full variable domain reads DGGITQSPKYLFRKEGQNVTLSCEQNLNHDAMYWYRQDPGQGLRLIYYSQIVNDFQKGDIAEGYSVSREKKESFPLTVTSAQKNPTAFYLCASSIVGTGESPLHFGNGTRLTVT.

Concerning this clone: Other DNA sequences in this specimen translate into the identical CDR3. This chain uses TRBV10-3 with TRBJ1-1; perhaps TRBD1 as D (5 bases). V gave up 0 bases and J gave up 5 bases, with 7 bases separating them. CDR3 size: 13 residues. Per germline, CDR1 ENHRY and CDR2 SYGVKD. The CDR3 nucleotides are TGTGCCATCAGTGAGTCAAGGGGAACTGAAGCTTTCTTT. It yields the protein CAISESRGTEAFF.

J is TRBJ1-5 and V is TRBV19, with 10 bases that match TRBD1. The CDR3 is 16 amino acids. J gave up 3 bases and V 3 bases, and 5 bases lay outside the gene matches. CDR1 is LNHDA, CDR2 SQIVND, per germline (reference sequence). This CDR3 is CASSIPGTGANQPQHF. CDR3 bases: TGTGCCAGTAGTATCCCCGGGACAGGGGCCAATCAGCCCCAGCATTTT.

The chain is built from TRBV6-5 and TRBJ1-1, with no clear D. Per germline, CDR1 MNHEY and CDR2 SVGAGI. V lost 4 bases, J lost 11 bases, and 14 bases lay in between. CDR3 size: 12 residues. The CDR3 bases are TGTGCCAGCAGTTCCCGCGGGATGGGGGCTTTCTTT. It specifies CASSSRGMGAFF.

CDR3 sequence: CAWSNLENVYGYTF. CDR3 in DNA: TGTGCCTGGAGTAACTTGGAGAACGTCTATGGCTACACCTTC. This chain uses TRBV30 with TRBJ1-2; D unresolved. Looked up from germline, CDR1 is GTSNPN and CDR2 is SVGIG (reference sequence). This CDR3 is built from 14 residues. Trimming stripped 2 bases from V and 4 bases from J, with 14 bases between.

The chain links TRBV10-3 to TRBJ1-2; D possibly corresponds to TRBD1 (6 bases). Trimming removed 9 bases from V and 4 bases from J, with 18 bases in between. The CDR3 has 14 amino acids. Germline V gene sequence: CDR1 ENHRY, CDR2 SYGVKD. CDR3 DNA sequence: TGTGCCATAGGCCTAGGACAGTCAATCTATGGCTACACCTTC. Translated, it gives CAIGLGQSIYGYTF.

This chain links TRBV6-1 with TRBJ1-5, with D perhaps TRBD1 (6 bases). Looked up from germline, CDR1 is MNHNS and CDR2 is SASEGT. V lost 1 base and J lost 6, with 13 bases in between. The CDR3 consists of 15 residues. The DNA for the CDR3 is TGTGCCAGCAGTGAAGGGCAGGGGAGGGCTCAGCCCCAGCATTTT. Amino acid sequence: CASSEGQGRAQPQHF.

The CDR3 spells CASRATTNEKLFF. For the CDR3, the DNA is TGTGCCAGCAGAGCGACTACTAATGAAAAACTGTTTTTT. V and J are TRBV12-3 or TRBV12-4 and TRBJ1-4, with unresolved D. Trimming pared 6 bases from V and 2 bases from J, leaving 7 bases between. This CDR3 has 13 residues.

The gene calls are TRBV2 and TRBJ2-1; TRBD1 agrees at 8 bases. The J segment lost 5 bases and the V segment lost 7 bases, leaving 7 bases of the junction unmatched. The germline CDR1 and CDR2 sequences are SNHLY and FYNNEI. The CDR3 is 14 residues long. CDR3 sequence: CASTPGQVNNEQFF. CDR3 bases: TGTGCCAGCACCCCGGGACAGGTCAACAATGAGCAGTTCTTC.

The V call is TRBV19, the J call TRBJ2-1, with TRBD1 identical over 8 bases. This CDR3 contains 14 residues. Trimming cost V 1 base and J 16 bases; bases outside gene matches: 12. Germline CDR1 and CDR2: LNHDA and SQIVND (reference sequence). CDR3 sequence (DNA): TGTGCCAGTAGTATAGTGGGACAGGCCCTTTGGGTTTTCTTC. This gives the protein CASSIVGQALWVFF.

This clone was counted a few times. V gene TRBV6-5 combines with J gene TRBJ1-2, with 10 positions matching TRBD1. The junction had 4 bases not matched to a gene; V was cut back by 7 bases and J by 2 bases. Germline V gene sequence: CDR1 MNHEY, CDR2 SVGAGI. The CDR3 covers 14 residues. DNA of the CDR3: TGTGCCAGCATTCCGGGACAGGGGAACTATGGCTACACCTTC. This codes for CASIPGQGNYGYTF.

The chain joins TRBV6-6 to TRBJ2-2; a weak D match, TRBD1 (5 bases). Looked up from germline, CDR1 is MNHNY and CDR2 is SVGAGI (reference sequence). The CDR3 runs to 15 residues. Trimming stripped 6 bases from V and 0 bases from J, with 11 bases between. CDR3 sequence reads: CASSPGSANTGELFF. CDR3 sequence (DNA): TGTGCCAGCAGCCCAGGGTCGGCGAACACCGGGGAGCTGTTTTTT.

The chain is built from TRBV5-4 and TRBJ1-3; D may be TRBD1 (6 bases). There are 14 residues in the CDR3. V was clipped by 4 bases and J by 6 bases, with 14 bases between them. The V gene's germline CDR1 is SGHNT and CDR2 YYREEE (reference sequence). The CDR3 DNA reads as TGTGCCAGCAGCCCCAGCGCGGGGGCAAACACCATATATTTT. The encoded protein is CASSPSAGANTIYF.

The chain recombines TRBV10-2 with TRBJ2-3; maybe TRBD2 (7 bases). The V end lost 6 bases, the J end lost 3 bases, and 16 bases lay between the germline ends. Germline lookup yields CDR1 WSHSY and CDR2 SAAADI. The CDR3 loop spans 15 amino acids. DNA for the CDR3: TGCGCCAGCAGGCTGAGGGGGGGGAGTACAGATACGCAGTATTTT. Protein sequence: CASRLRGGSTDTQYF.

The chain carries TRBV27 and TRBJ1-2; D is unresolved. The V gene's germline CDR1 is MNHEY and CDR2 SMNVEV (reference sequence). The CDR3 extends over 21 amino acids. The V end was cut by 0 bases, the J end by 1 base, with 27 bases between. CDR3 coding DNA: TGTGCCAGCAGTTTATCGAAAGCCCGAGGGTTTCAGGATTTGAATAACTATGGCTACACCTTC. This codes for CASSLSKARGFQDLNNYGYTF.

The chain is built from TRBV2 and TRBJ1-1; 7 bases align to TRBD1. The CDR3 covers 15 residues. The germline V gene encodes CDR1 SNHLY and CDR2 FYNNEI. The J segment lost 0 bases and the V segment lost 6 bases, leaving 7 bases of the junction unmatched. Written as DNA, the CDR3 is TGTGCCAGCAGCCTAAGACAGGGAATGAACACTGAAGCTTTCTTT. As protein: CASSLRQGMNTEAFF.

Only a few counts were recorded for this clone. CDR3 loop: CASSLVARSMNTEAFF. Written as DNA, the CDR3 is TGTGCCAGCAGCTTGGTGGCCAGATCCATGAACACTGAAGCTTTCTTT. The V and J genes are TRBV5-5 and TRBJ1-1; no reliable D call. Trimming pared 0 bases from V and 0 bases from J, leaving 12 bases between. The germline gives CDR1 SGHKS, CDR2 YYEKEE (reference sequence). The CDR3 spans 16 residues.

The genes are TRBV15 and TRBJ1-1; D might be TRBD1 (5 bases). The CDR3 spans 14 residues. Germline V gives CDR1 LNHNV, CDR2 YYDKDF (reference sequence). With 1 base removed from V and 6 bases from J, the gap between germline ends came to 12 bases. For the CDR3, the DNA is TGTGCCACCAGCAGAGGGGGGGGGATTCCTGAAGCTTTCTTT. Its translation: CATSRGGGIPEAFF.

This clone was counted only a few times. V is TRBV27 and J is TRBJ1-6; 10 bases align to TRBD1. Germline V lookup: CDR1 MNHEY, CDR2 SMNVEV (reference sequence). The CDR3 has 20 amino acids. The ends lost 8 bases at V and 0 bases at J; junction bases unmatched: 16. The CDR3 nucleotides read TGTGCCAGCGAATTCCTGCCGGGACAGGGGAAATTCTCCTATAATTCACCCCTCCACTTT. Its translation: CASEFLPGQGKFSYNSPLHF.

The chain employs TRBV2 and TRBJ1-3, with D unclear. Germline loops: CDR1 SNHLY, CDR2 FYNNEI. The CDR3 covers 11 residues. The V end was cut by 8 bases, the J end by 4 bases, with 6 bases between. The CDR3 protein is CASGGGNTIYF. For the CDR3, the DNA is TGTGCCAGCGGAGGAGGAAACACCATATATTTT. The full variable domain, rest sourced from reference TRBV2 and TRBJ1-3, is EPEVTQTPSHQVTQMGQEVILRCVPISNHLYFYWYRQILGQKVEFLVSFYNNEISEKSEIFDDQFSVERPDGSNFTLKIRSTKLEDSAMYFCASGGGNTIYFGEGSWLTVV.

CDR3 coding DNA: TGTGCCAGCAGCTTATGGGCTAGCGGGGGGGCCGGGACAGATACGCAGTATTTT. It yields the protein CASSLWASGGAGTDTQYF. This chain links TRBV7-2 with TRBJ2-3; TRBD2 aligns across 12 bases. CDR3 length: 18 residues. The J segment lost 3 bases and the V segment lost 2 bases, leaving 9 bases of the junction unmatched. CDR1 SGHTA and CDR2 FQGNSA come from the germline V gene. Combining the CDR3 with reference TRBV7-2 and TRBJ2-3 gives the whole variable domain GAGVSQSPSNKVTEKGKDVELRCDPISGHTALYWYRQSLGQGLEFLIYFQGNSAPDKSGLPSDRFSAERTGGSVSTLTIQRTQQEDSAVYLCASSLWASGGAGTDTQYFGPGTRLTVL.

J is TRBJ2-7 and V is TRBV6-5; 10 nucleotides agree with TRBD2. Germline V lookup: CDR1 MNHEY, CDR2 SVGAGI. Unmatched junction bases numbered 8, after V lost 5 bases and J lost 7 bases. This CDR3 region has 14 residues. The CDR3, as DNA: TGTGCCAGCAGTAGAGCGGGGGGGCCCGGGGAGCAGTACTTC. Translated, it gives CASSRAGGPGEQYF.

V gene TRBV15 combines with J gene TRBJ2-7; TRBD2 is a possible D gene (5 bases). The CDR3 contains 15 residues. V gave up 1 base and J gave up 5 bases, with 15 bases separating them. In germline, CDR1 is LNHNV, CDR2 YYDKDF (reference sequence). The CDR3 spells CATSRGAGQRDEQYF. DNA for the CDR3: TGTGCCACCAGCAGAGGTGCAGGCCAGAGGGACGAGCAGTACTTC.

The genes are TRBV9 and TRBJ2-5, with 9 positions matching TRBD2. Germline CDR1 is SGDLS and CDR2 is YYNGEE. This CDR3 comprises 15 residues. Germline trimming cut 3 bases from V and 5 bases from J; bases unmatched to any gene: 8. The CDR3 reads CASSARLSGGETQYF. CDR3 in DNA: TGTGCCAGCAGCGCCAGGTTAAGCGGGGGGGAGACCCAGTACTTC. Full variable domain (outside the CDR3, taken from reference TRBV9 and TRBJ2-5): DSGVTQTPKHLITATGQRVTLRCSPRSGDLSVYWYQQSLDQGLQFLIQYYNGEERAKGNILERFSAQQFPDLHSELNLSSLELGDSALYFCASSARLSGGETQYFGPGTRLLVL.